The 8 T cell receptor beta chains given below trace back to one sample, sequenced in a study of shared clonotypes between healthy human individuals. Measured with immunoSEQ multiplex PCR; TCRdb has only the in-frame clones, and not every one. This table has over a million clones, 75% to 80% appearing once. The source material was memory CD4+ T cells from PBMCs. Subset denoted: CD45RA-negative fraction. The receptors stem from a man aged 18 to 30 in good health. Some clones in this sample may be carry-over from other donors' samples.

This clone turned up a few times. The rearrangement uses TRBV25-1 and TRBJ1-4; D unresolved. The germline V gene has CDR1 MGHDK and CDR2 SYGVNS. The CDR3 contains 13 residues. Trimming cost V 5 bases and J 7 bases, with 11 bases left between them. The CDR3 DNA reads as TGTGCCAGCAGTAAAGAAACTGGTGAAAAACTGTTTTTT. Protein: CASSKETGEKLFF.

In DNA, the CDR3 is TGTGCCAGCGCAAAAACAGGATCCGCGGCCGGGGAGCTGTTTTTT. This encodes CASAKTGSAAGELFF. The rearrangement links TRBV5-6 to TRBJ2-2, with D perhaps matching TRBD1 (5 bases). Between the trimmed V and J ends, which lost 7 bases and 6 bases, there was a span of 19 bases. The CDR3 loop spans 15 amino acids. Germline V gene lookup returns CDR1 SGHDT and CDR2 YYEEEE. Supplemented by reference TRBV5-6 and TRBJ2-2, the full variable domain reads DAGVTQSPTHLIKTRGQQVTLRCSPKSGHDTVSWYQQALGQGPQFIFQYYEEEERQRGNFPDRFSGHQFPNYSSELNVNALLLGDSALYLCASAKTGSAAGELFFGEGSRLTVL.

V is TRBV25-1 and J is TRBJ2-2, with D unresolved. V dropped 6 bases and J dropped 1 base, with 6 bases sitting between them. This CDR3 has 13 residues. CDR1 and CDR2 from the germline V gene are MGHDK and SYGVNS. DNA of the CDR3: TGTGCCAGCAGACCAGGGAACACCGGGGAGCTGTTTTTT. Translation: CASRPGNTGELFF.

With regard to this clone: A far larger clone is only one base removed, so a read error is likely. Other nucleotide sequences from this sample produce the same CDR3. The chain links TRBV7-2 to TRBJ2-1, with 7 bases fitting TRBD1. Germline loops: CDR1 SGHTA, CDR2 FQGNSA. The CDR3 totals 15 residues. The junction had 0 bases not matched to a gene; V was cut back by 1 base and J by 0 bases. The CDR3 reads CASSLDRGSYNEQFF. The CDR3 DNA reads as TGTGCCAGCAGCTTAGACAGGGGCTCCTACAATGAGCAGTTCTTC.

This chain links TRBV27 with TRBJ2-3, with unresolved D. V lost 5 bases, J lost 1 base, and 13 bases lay in between. The germline V gene has CDR1 MNHEY and CDR2 SMNVEV (reference sequence). The CDR3 sequence is 15 residues long. In DNA, the CDR3 is TGTGCCAGCAGTCTCGGACGGACCCGCACAGATACGCAGTATTTT. This translates into CASSLGRTRTDTQYF.

The V and J genes are TRBV2 and TRBJ2-7; D remains unclear. V was cut by 4 bases and J by 3 bases, with 4 bases left in between. From germline, CDR1 is SNHLY and CDR2 FYNNEI. The CDR3 contains 11 residues. The DNA of the CDR3 is TGTGCCAGCAGTGTGAACTACGAGCAGTACTTC. Residues: CASSVNYEQYF.

The chain joins TRBV6-1 to TRBJ1-4; possibly TRBD1 for D (6 bases). V was trimmed by 2 bases and J by 4 bases, leaving 11 bases between them. CDR1 and CDR2 from the germline V gene are MNHNS and SASEGT. CDR3 size: 15 residues. CDR3 loop: CASSERWGRNEKLFF. For the CDR3, the DNA is TGTGCCAGCAGTGAACGATGGGGGCGTAATGAAAAACTGTTTTTT.

V and J are TRBV2 and TRBJ2-7; D is possibly TRBD1 or TRBD2 (5 bases each). This CDR3 comprises 15 residues. Germline CDR1 is SNHLY and CDR2 is FYNNEI. V shed 10 bases and J shed 0 bases, with 19 bases lying between them. The CDR3 here is CAISMGPTSSYEQYF. The CDR3 bases are TGTGCCATCTCAATGGGACCGACGAGCTCCTACGAGCAGTACTTC.